Sequencing of this T cell receptor (beta chain) was carried out in a study of shared clonotypes between healthy human individuals (dated by TCRdb to the early 2020s). In terms of the full investigation: A couple of women and a few men aged 18 to 49 years were included in the cohort. To increase sequencing depth and limit assay-specific biases, TCR repertoire library preparation and sequencing were carried out by different laboratories using diverse techniques. Per donor, three plates each were used for CD4 naive and CD4 memory, two for CD8 naive, and one for CD8 memory. Per donor, leukapheresis produced somewhere between about 0.8 and 9.5 billion PBMCs. To estimate repertoire size and how much clonotype sharing occurs between individuals, the study deeply sequenced the blood TCR repertoires of several healthy adults.

As regards this clone: The target of this receptor is not known. Qualities for individual bases were not recorded, and no much larger clone is one base off.

The study at large found these results: Based on pairwise subsampling, the degree of clonotype sharing among donors was expected to be affected by sequencing depth. Larger estimated clonotype richness was generally found for naive subsets than for memory subsets. Higher generation probabilities were observed for clonotypes shared by all four sorted-subset donors than for non-shared clonotypes. When a few donors were compared, the shared fraction of clonotypes was roughly 4.8% for naive CD4, roughly 3.4% for naive CD8, roughly 2.3% for memory CD4, and 0.4% for memory CD8. Because the study included only a small number of donors, the genetic and exposure-history diversity represented was limited. Sampling was restricted to blood, and TCR repertoires in tissues likely differ from the TCR repertoires found in blood. Even with the large sequencing depth, rarefaction of the sorted-subset datasets indicated that sequencing was incomplete.

Using the deep immunoSEQ assay, multiplex PCR amplified TCR CDR3 regions from genomic DNA. For each cell subset, the extracted genomic DNA was distributed evenly across all wells of several immunoSEQ 96-well plates, and each plate served as one replicate. Each replicate PCR for sorted subsets received roughly 0.2 ug genomic DNA, equal to about 30,000 T cell genomes. Purified libraries were measured with a Qubit 3.0 fluorometer, size-checked on a Bioanalyzer 2100, and measured again with the KAPA Library Quantification kit. Every immunoSEQ 96-well plate was sequenced on a separate single-read 150-cycle Illumina NextSeq 550 flow cell. The authors' analysis ran thus. Because the immunoSEQ output held only junctional sequences and lacked quality scores, the filtering could not match the filtering applied to full-length reads. To assign V/J genes and CDR3, sequences were annotated against IMGT germline references using PyIR, a Python wrapper for IgBLAST v1.9. Reads with weak V/J assignments (E-value above 1e-6), missing CDR3, stop codons, out-of-frame junctions, or ambiguous translated residues were removed. V3J clonotypes were defined as sequences sharing an identical inferred V gene, J gene, and CDR3 amino acid sequence. Percentage overlap between repertoires was computed as shared unique clonotypes divided by the size of the smaller repertoire. RTK rarefaction, the Chao1 estimator, and Recon v2.1 estimates of unobserved clonotypes were used to assess repertoire richness. Generation probabilities for all TCRbeta clonotypes obtained by the gDNA method from a handful of donors were computed using OLGA. In TCRdb, the immuneACCESS table is reduced to in-frame sequences with V and J assigned. These tables do not hold every clone; where another copy was compared, an unresolved V gene accounts for under half, and the others remain unexplained. The V and J calls and clone size are taken from that table; D and trimming were inferred from the DNA. The sample profile shows about 2,100,000 clones; just over 90% of them were found once. The ten largest clones take up 1.7% of the sample.

CD8 naive samples consisted of CD45RO-negative cells that were positively selected for CCR7, yielding a CD45RA+CCR7+ population without TemRA cells. The donors were healthy, HIV-negative adults with no recently reported acute infections or vaccinations. Every donor was a Caucasian adult residing in Nashville, Tennessee, USA. After blood collection by leukapheresis, PBMCs were isolated using Ficoll-Histopaque density gradient centrifugation and then cryopreserved in the vapor phase of liquid nitrogen. Purity and quantity of every magnetically sorted T cell population were checked by analytical flow cytometry. Genomic DNA was isolated from every sorted fraction and measured by UV absorbance on a Nanodrop 2000c. Sequencing was performed on naive CD8+ T cells from PBMCs. This specimen's cell subset or site label, interpreted: CD45RA+CCR7+. This TCR came from a man between 18 and 35 years old in good health. Some clones in this sample may be carry-over from other donors' samples.

The CDR3 protein: CASSQFQGQGGYEQYF. In nucleotide form, the sequence is TGCGCCAGCAGCCAGTTTCAGGGACAGGGCGGCTACGAGCAGTACTTC. The rearranged segments are TRBV4-1 and TRBJ2-7, with 9 bases aligning to TRBD1. V is pruned by 3 bases and J by 3 bases, leaving 9 bases of the junction without a gene match. CDR1 and CDR2 are drawn from the germline V gene: MGHRA, YSYEKL. The CDR3, cysteine through phenylalanine, is 16 amino acids long. The read is trimmed to its CDR3 DNA, 48 bases read in frame from base 1.